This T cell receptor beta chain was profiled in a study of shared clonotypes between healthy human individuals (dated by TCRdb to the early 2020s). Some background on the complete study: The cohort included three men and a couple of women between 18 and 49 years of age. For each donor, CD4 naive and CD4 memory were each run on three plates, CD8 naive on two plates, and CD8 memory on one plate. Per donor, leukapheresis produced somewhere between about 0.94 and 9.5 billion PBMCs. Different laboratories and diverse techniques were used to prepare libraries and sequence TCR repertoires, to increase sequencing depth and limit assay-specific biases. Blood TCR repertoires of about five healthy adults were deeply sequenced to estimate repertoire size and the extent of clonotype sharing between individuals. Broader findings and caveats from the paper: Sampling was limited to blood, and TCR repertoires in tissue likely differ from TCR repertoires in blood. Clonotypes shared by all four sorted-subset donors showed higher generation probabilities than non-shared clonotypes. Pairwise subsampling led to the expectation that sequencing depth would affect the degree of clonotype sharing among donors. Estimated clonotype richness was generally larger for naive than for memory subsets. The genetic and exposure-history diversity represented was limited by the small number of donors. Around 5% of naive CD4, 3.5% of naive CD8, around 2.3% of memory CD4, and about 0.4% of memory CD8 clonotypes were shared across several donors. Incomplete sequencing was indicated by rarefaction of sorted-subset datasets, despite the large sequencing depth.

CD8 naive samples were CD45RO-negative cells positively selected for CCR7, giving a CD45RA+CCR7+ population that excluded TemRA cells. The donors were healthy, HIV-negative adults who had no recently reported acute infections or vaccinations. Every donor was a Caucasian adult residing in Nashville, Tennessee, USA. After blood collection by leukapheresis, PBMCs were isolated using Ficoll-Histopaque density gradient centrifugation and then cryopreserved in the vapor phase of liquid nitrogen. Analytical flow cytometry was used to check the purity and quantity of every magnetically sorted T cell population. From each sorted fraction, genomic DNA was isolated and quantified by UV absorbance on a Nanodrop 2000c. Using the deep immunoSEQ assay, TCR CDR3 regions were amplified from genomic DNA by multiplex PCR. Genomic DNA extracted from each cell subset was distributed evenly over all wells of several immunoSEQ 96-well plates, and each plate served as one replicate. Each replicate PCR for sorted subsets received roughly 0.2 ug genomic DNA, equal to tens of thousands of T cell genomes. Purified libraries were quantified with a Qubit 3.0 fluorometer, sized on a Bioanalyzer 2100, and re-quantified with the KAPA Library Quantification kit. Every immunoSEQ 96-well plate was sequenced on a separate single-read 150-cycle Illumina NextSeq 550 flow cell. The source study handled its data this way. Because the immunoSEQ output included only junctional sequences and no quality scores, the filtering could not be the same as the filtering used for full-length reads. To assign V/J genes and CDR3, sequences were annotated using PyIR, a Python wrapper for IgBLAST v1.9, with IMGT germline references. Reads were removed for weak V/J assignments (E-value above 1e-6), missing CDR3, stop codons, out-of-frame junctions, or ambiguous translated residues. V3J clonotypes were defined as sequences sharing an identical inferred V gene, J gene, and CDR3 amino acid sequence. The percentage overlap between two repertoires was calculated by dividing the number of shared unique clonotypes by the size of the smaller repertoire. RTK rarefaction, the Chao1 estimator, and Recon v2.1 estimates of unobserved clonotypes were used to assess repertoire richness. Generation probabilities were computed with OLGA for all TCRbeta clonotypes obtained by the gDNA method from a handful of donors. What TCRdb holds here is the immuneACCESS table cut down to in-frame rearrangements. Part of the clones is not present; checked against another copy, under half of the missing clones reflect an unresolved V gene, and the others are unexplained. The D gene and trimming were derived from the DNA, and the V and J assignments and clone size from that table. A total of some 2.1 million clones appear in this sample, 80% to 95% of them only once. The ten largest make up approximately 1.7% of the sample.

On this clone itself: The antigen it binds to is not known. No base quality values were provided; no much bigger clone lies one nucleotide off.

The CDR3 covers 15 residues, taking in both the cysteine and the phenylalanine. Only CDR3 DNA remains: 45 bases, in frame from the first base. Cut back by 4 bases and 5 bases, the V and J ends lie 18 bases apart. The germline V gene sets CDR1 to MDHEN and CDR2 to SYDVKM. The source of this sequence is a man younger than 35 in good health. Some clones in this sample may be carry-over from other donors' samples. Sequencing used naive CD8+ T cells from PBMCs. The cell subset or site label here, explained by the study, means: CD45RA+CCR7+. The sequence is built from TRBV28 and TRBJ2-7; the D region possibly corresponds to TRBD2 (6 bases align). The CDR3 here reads CASSSPTARRDEQYF. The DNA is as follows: TGTGCCAGCAGTTCTCCGACCGCCCGGAGGGACGAGCAGTACTTC.